This T cell receptor (beta chain) stems from a study of blood T cell repertoires in COVID-19. For the study at large: The study drew acute and convalescent COVID-19 samples from the United States, Italy and Spain. The cDNA or gDNA used as material had been derived from T cells, B-cell-depleted T cells, or PBMCs.

Authors' methods: Reference gene primer amplification in the assay estimated nucleated cell counts. Method: immunoSEQ multiplex PCR; TCRdb's copy keeps in-frame clones and lacks some. V, J and clone size reflect that table, while D and trimming were determined from the DNA. Among 87,000 or so clones listed, about 85% were seen once. The length of the CDR3 is 18 residues. Trimming shortened V by 0 bases and J by 7 bases, and 22 bases separated the two germline ends. Germline V gives CDR1 LGHNA, CDR2 YNFKEQ. Sequenced: peripheral blood. The receptor comes from a woman older than 75 with COVID-19, enrolled during active disease. The V gene is TRBV4-2, the J gene TRBJ2-1; TRBD2 might be the D (6 bases). The CDR3 sequence is CASSQDGTYVSSGNEQFF. For the CDR3, the DNA is TGTGCCAGCAGCCAAGACGGGACTTACGTCAGTTCTGGGAATGAGCAGTTCTTC.